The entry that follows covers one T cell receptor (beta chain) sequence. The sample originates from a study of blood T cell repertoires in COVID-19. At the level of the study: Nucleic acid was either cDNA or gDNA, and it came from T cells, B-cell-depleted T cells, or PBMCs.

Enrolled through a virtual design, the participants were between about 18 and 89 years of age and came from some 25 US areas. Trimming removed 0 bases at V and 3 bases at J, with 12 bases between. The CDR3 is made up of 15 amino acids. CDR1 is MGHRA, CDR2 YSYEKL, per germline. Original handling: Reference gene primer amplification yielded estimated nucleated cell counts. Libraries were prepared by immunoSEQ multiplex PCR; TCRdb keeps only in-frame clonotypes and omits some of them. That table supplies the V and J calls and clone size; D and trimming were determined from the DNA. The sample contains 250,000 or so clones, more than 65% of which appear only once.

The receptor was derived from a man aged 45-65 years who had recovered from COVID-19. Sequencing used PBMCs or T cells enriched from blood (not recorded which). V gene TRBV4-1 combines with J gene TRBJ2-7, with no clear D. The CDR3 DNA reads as TGCGCCAGCAGCCAAGAGGTCGCTAAGTTCTACGAGCAGTACTTC. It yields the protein CASSQEVAKFYEQYF.